This T cell receptor (beta chain) is from a study of blood T cell repertoires in COVID-19. CDR3 length equals 16 residues. Germline loops: CDR1 LGHNT, CDR2 FRNRAP. After removal of 6 bases from V and 5 bases from J, the junction contained 14 bases not matched to a gene. In the original processing: Amplification with reference gene primers provided the estimates of nucleated cell counts. Some clones are missing from TCRdb's copy, which holds only in-frame ones; the method was immunoSEQ multiplex PCR. The D gene and trimming were derived from the DNA, and the V and J assignments and clone size from that table. Of some 500,000 clones listed, around nine tenths were seen once; the top ten hold 7.5% to 9%.

The chain carries TRBV12-5 and TRBJ2-7; 9 nucleotides line up with TRBD1. Sequencing input: peripheral blood. The origin of this receptor is a woman between 50 and 59 years old with COVID-19, enrolled during active disease. DNA of the CDR3: TGTGCTAGTGGCCAGGTTCCCGGGACAGGGCGCAACGAGCAGTACTTC. Translation: CASGQVPGTGRNEQYF.